A single T cell receptor (beta chain) is shown here with its context. What it recognizes is unknown. Pooled in the analysis were second doses at about 4 or about 12 weeks. TCRdb's table, derived via immunoSEQ multiplex PCR, lists solely in-frame clones and lacks some. The table records 57,000 or so clones, around 85% of them present only once. The sample belongs to a study of T cell responses to AZD1222 COVID-19 vaccine. Findings and caveats of the study: Among spike-specific TCRs, nearly half reportedly target unmutated variant regions. Seropositive AZD1222 recipients at baseline numbered only five or six. Dominant CD4 TCR responses targeted spike regions 160-218 and 743-854.

V lost 6 bases and J 3 bases, leaving 15 bases between the germline ends. CDR3 length: 14 amino acids. Germline V gene sequence: CDR1 SGHTA, CDR2 FQGNSA. The V call is TRBV7-2, the J call TRBJ2-7, with D possibly matching TRBD1 (6 bases). This TCR derives from an adult who received the AZD1222 COVID-19 vaccine. The sample consisted of peripheral blood, taken 28 days after the second AZD1222 dose. The CDR3 coding sequence is TGTGCCAGCAGTAGGGGGACGTCTAACTACGAGCAGTACTTC. It is translated as CASSRGTSNYEQYF.